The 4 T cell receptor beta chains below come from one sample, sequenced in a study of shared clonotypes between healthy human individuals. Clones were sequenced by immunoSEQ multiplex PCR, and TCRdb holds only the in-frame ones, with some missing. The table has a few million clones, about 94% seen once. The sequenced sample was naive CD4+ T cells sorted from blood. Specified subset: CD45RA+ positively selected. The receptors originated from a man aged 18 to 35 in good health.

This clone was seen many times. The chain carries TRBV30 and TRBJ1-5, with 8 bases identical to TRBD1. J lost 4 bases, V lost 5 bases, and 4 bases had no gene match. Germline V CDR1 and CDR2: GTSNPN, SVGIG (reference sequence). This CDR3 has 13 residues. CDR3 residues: CAWAGQVNQPQHF. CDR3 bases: TGTGCCTGGGCGGGACAGGTGAATCAGCCCCAGCATTTT.

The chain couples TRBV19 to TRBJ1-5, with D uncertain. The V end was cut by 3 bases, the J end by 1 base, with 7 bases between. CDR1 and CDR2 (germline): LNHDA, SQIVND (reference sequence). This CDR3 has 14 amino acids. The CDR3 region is CASSMAGSNQPQHF. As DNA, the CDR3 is TGTGCCAGTAGTATGGCCGGCAGCAATCAGCCCCAGCATTTT. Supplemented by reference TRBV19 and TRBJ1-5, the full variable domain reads DGGITQSPKYLFRKEGQNVTLSCEQNLNHDAMYWYRQDPGQGLRLIYYSQIVNDFQKGDIAEGYSVSREKKESFPLTVTSAQKNPTAFYLCASSMAGSNQPQHFGDGTRLSIL.

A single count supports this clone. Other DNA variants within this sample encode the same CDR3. The CDR3 reads CASGLFGGETQYF. The CDR3 DNA sequence: TGTGCTAGTGGTTTGTTTGGGGGGGAGACCCAGTACTTC. This sequence joins TRBV12-5 and TRBJ2-5; D perhaps matches TRBD2 (6 bases). CDR3 length: 13 amino acids. The germline CDR1 and CDR2 sequences are LGHNT and FRNRAP. V lost 2 bases and J lost 5, with 9 bases in between.

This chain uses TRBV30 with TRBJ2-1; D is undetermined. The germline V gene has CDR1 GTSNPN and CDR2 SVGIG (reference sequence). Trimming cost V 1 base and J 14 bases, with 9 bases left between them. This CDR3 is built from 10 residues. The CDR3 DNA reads TGTGCCTGGAGTGCCCTCGAAAAGTTCTTC. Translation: CAWSALEKFF.